The sequence of this TCR beta chain was determined in a study of beta chain features in type 1 diabetes. Study-wide results and limits: Fewer insertions but more deletions were seen at VDJ junctions in type 1 diabetes patients. Moderate but significant shortening of TCRB CDR3s was recorded in all four CD4+ subsets from Type 1 diabetes patients. Sampled from patients, naive, central memory and Treg TCRB repertoires appeared more similar than those sampled from healthy donors.

Reverse transcription of all isolated RNA meant that expressed TCRB transcripts were sequenced. TCRdb keeps only in-frame clones here, not all; method: immunoSEQ multiplex PCR. The sample records roughly 260,000 clones, roughly 22% being singletons. This clone appeared a few times. The target antigen is unknown. Cells sorted by CD45RO/CCR7/CD25/CD127/CD95/CD27 comprised CD4+ naive, central memory, regulatory and stem cell-like memory cells. The germline V gene has CDR1 MDHEN and CDR2 SYDVKM. Deletions cut 8 bases from V and 2 bases from J, with 13 bases between. The CDR3 contains 13 residues. The receptor comes from a woman between 35 and 50 years old with type 1 diabetes. The sample was naive CD4+ T cells from blood. The genes are TRBV28 and TRBJ2-7, with D possibly being TRBD1 (5 bases). CDR3 in DNA: TGTGCCAGCGGCCCGACAGTCGCCTACGAGCAGTACTTC. It translates to CASGPTVAYEQYF.